This is a list of T cell receptor beta chains from one sample in a study of blood T cell repertoires in COVID-19. The data were produced by immunoSEQ multiplex PCR, yet TCRdb's version contains in-frame clones alone and is incomplete. The sample includes under 300,000 clones, approximately 91% of them seen just once. Sequenced: PBMCs or T cells enriched from blood (not recorded which). The source of these receptors is a woman aged 25 to 39 who had recovered from COVID-19. Each CDR3 is given with its conserved first and last residue. D genes are given only for firm matches. Clone size, where shown, is once, few, many, or a class for clones that have expanded.

.	TRBJ2-2	.	TRBV7-9	TGTGCCAGCGGGACTGAGAACACCGGGGAGCTGTTTTTT	CASGTENTGELFF
TRBD1	TRBJ2-3	.	TRBV15	TGTGCCACCAGCCAGGGGGACCGAGGGACAGATACGCAGTATTTT	CATSQGDRGTDTQYF
TRBD2	TRBJ2-3	.	TRBV19	TGTGCCAGTAGTACCCCCCGGACCAGCGGGGGATACACAGATACGCAGTATTTT	CASSTPRTSGGYTDTQYF
.	TRBJ1-2	.	TRBV27	TGTGCCAGCAGTTCGACAGTGAACTATGGCTACACCTTC	CASSSTVNYGYTF
.	TRBJ2-7	.	TRBV5-1	TGCGCCAGCAGCTTGGCCTTTCCTGGGGCCGGTAGCTCCTACGAGCAGTACTTC	CASSLAFPGAGSSYEQYF
.	TRBJ1-2	.	TRBV11-3	TGTGCCAGCAGCTTTGACAGGAACTATGGCTACACCTTC	CASSFDRNYGYTF
TRBD1	TRBJ2-5	.	TRBV3-1/TRBV3-2	TGTGCCAGCAGCCAACTTGCTAGGACAGGGCTGAGGGAGACCCAGTACTTC	CASSQLARTGLRETQYF
.	TRBJ2-1	.	TRBV5-4	TGTGCCAGCAGCTTGGCCAGGGATGAGCAGTTCTTC	CASSLARDEQFF
TRBD1	TRBJ2-7	.	TRBV2	TGTGCCAGCAGTCCCCGGGACAGGGGGGGTACCGAGCAGTACTTC	CASSPRDRGGTEQYF
.	TRBJ1-1	.	TRBV24-1	TGTGCCACCAGTGATTCCGAACCTACAGTTCACACTGAAGCTTTCTTT	CATSDSEPTVHTEAFF
TRBD1	TRBJ2-1	few	TRBV2	TGTGCCAGCCGAACCGGACAGGGCGTTTACAATGAGCAGTTCTTC	CASRTGQGVYNEQFF
.	TRBJ2-4	.	TRBV15	TGTGCCACCAGCAGTCGGTCGTCCATAGCCAAAAACATTCAGTACTTC	CATSSRSSIAKNIQYF
TRBD2	TRBJ2-1	.	TRBV6-5	TGTGCCAGCAGCCCGACTAGCGGGAGCGAGAATGAGCAGTTCTTC	CASSPTSGSENEQFF
.	TRBJ1-2	.	TRBV14	TGTGCCAGCAGCCAGGGGCGGAGATATGGCTACACCTTC	CASSQGRRYGYTF
.	TRBJ2-2	.	TRBV9	TGTGCCAGCAGCGTAGGCCAGGGCTTCACCGGGGAGCTGTTTTTT	CASSVGQGFTGELFF
.	TRBJ2-3	.	TRBV7-7	TGTGCCAGCAGCTTAGGAGCCTCTAGCACAGATACGCAGTATTTT	CASSLGASSTDTQYF
.	TRBJ2-3	.	TRBV5-4	TGTGCCAGCAGCTTGGGCGGGGATACAGATACGCAGTATTTT	CASSLGGDTDTQYF
TRBD2	TRBJ2-1	.	TRBV11-2	TGTGCCAGCAGCTTAGATCTACTAGCGGGAGGACAGTTCTTC	CASSLDLLAGGQFF
TRBD2	TRBJ2-3	.	TRBV4-2	TGTGCCAGCAGCCATGACACTAGCGGAGGCTGGGGGGATACGCAGTATTTT	CASSHDTSGGWGDTQYF
.	TRBJ2-3	.	TRBV29-1	TGCAGCGTTGAGGTCTCGGTTCCAGATACGCAGTATTTT	CSVEVSVPDTQYF
.	TRBJ1-2	.	TRBV27	TGTGCCAGCAGTCCTGTTGGGGCCACCTCTCGCGGTGGCTACACCTTC	CASSPVGATSRGGYTF
.	TRBJ1-6	.	TRBV5-6	TGTGCCAGCAGCTCCGGGACACCCGGATTACTCCTCCACTTT	CASSSGTPGLLLHF
.	TRBJ1-1	.	TRBV11-3	TGTGCCAGCAGCTTAGGACTGGGACAAGCTGAAGCTTTCTTT	CASSLGLGQAEAFF
.	TRBJ1-6	.	TRBV7-9	TGTGCCAGCAGCCCCCCGACAAGTTCACCCCTCCACTTT	CASSPPTSSPLHF
.	TRBJ1-1	.	TRBV18	TGTGCCAGCTCACCACTTCGGGGGGAATTAGGGACTGAAGCTTTCTTT	CASSPLRGELGTEAFF
.	TRBJ1-2	.	TRBV5-1	TGCGCCAGCAGCTTGGACAGGGTTGTAGATGGCTACACCTTC	CASSLDRVVDGYTF
.	TRBJ1-1	.	TRBV2	TGTGCCTCCCAGGGTGGAGCTTTCTTT	CASQGGAFF
.	TRBJ1-1	once	TRBV4-3	TGCGCCAGCAGCCCCGGTGAGAACACTGAAGCTTTCTTT	CASSPGENTEAFF
.	TRBJ2-7	.	TRBV19	TGTGCCAGTAGTCCAAATAGTATCCCCAGGGAGCAGTACTTC	CASSPNSIPREQYF
.	TRBJ2-1	.	TRBV14	TGTGCCAGCAGCCTTAGTAGCCGAAATGAGCAGTTCTTC	CASSLSSRNEQFF
TRBD1	TRBJ2-2	.	TRBV5-1	TGCGCCAGCAGCCCTGGATCGGGACAGAGGAACACCGGGGAGCTGTTTTTT	CASSPGSGQRNTGELFF
.	TRBJ1-2	.	TRBV7-8	TGTGCCAGCAGCCTGGGGCAGACTGATTATGGCTACACCTTC	CASSLGQTDYGYTF